One sample yielded the 27 T cell receptor beta chains listed below, sequenced in a study of blood T cell repertoires in COVID-19. Here immunoSEQ multiplex PCR was the method, and the copy in TCRdb shows in-frame clones only, minus some. The sample includes around 280,000 clones, around 87% of them seen just once. The sample consisted of peripheral blood. The receptor set was obtained from a woman between 50 and 59 years old who had recovered from COVID-19.

The genes are TRBV3-1 (or the pseudogene TRBV3-2) and TRBJ1-2; D is unclear. V was pared by 4 bases and J by 4 bases, with 4 bases between. The CDR3 sequence is 11 residues long. Germline CDR1 and CDR2: LGHDT and YNNKEL (reference sequence). This CDR3 reads CASSPGYGYTF. As DNA, the CDR3 is TGTGCCAGCAGCCCCGGCTATGGCTACACCTTC.

The chain employs TRBV7-2 and TRBJ2-3, with 14 bases that match TRBD2. Unmatched junction bases numbered 9, after V lost 5 bases and J lost 5 bases. CDR1 and CDR2 from the germline V gene are SGHTA and FQGNSA. CDR3 size: 17 residues. CDR3 sequence: CASSPRLAGGSGDTQYF. CDR3 DNA sequence: TGTGCCAGCAGCCCTCGACTAGCGGGAGGGTCCGGAGATACGCAGTATTTT.

V gene TRBV19 combines with J gene TRBJ2-6; 8 bases agree with TRBD1. With 3 bases clipped from V and 3 bases from J, the junction kept 10 bases outside the gene matches. The CDR3 runs to 18 residues. CDR1 LNHDA and CDR2 SQIVND come from the germline V gene (reference sequence). As DNA, the CDR3 is TGTGCCAGTAGTATGGCCGGCAGGGGGCGGGTTGGGGCCAACGTCCTGACTTTC. Protein sequence: CASSMAGRGRVGANVLTF.

The V and J genes are TRBV11-2 and TRBJ1-2; weak D call: TRBD1 (6 bases). Germline CDR1 reads SGHAT; CDR2 reads FQNNGV. V lost 4 bases and J lost 0, with 18 bases in between. CDR3 size: 17 residues. This CDR3 reads CASSSRGRGETNYGYTF. The CDR3 coding sequence is TGTGCCAGCAGCTCGCGGGGGAGGGGGGAGACTAACTATGGCTACACCTTC.

V gene TRBV7-6 combines with J gene TRBJ2-1, with 16 bases lining up with TRBD2. The germline V gene has CDR1 SGHVS and CDR2 FNYEAQ. The CDR3 is made up of 18 amino acids. The ends lost 5 bases at V and 1 base at J; junction bases unmatched: 5. CDR3 sequence reads: CASSPGLAGGASYNEQFF. CDR3 nucleotide sequence: TGTGCCAGCAGCCCGGGACTAGCGGGGGGGGCGTCCTACAATGAGCAGTTCTTC.

V is TRBV30 and J is TRBJ1-4, with D possibly TRBD1 on 5 matching bases. Trimming left V 3 bases short and J 10 bases short, with 9 bases between. Germline V lookup: CDR1 GTSNPN, CDR2 SVGIG (reference sequence). CDR3 length equals 11 residues. The CDR3 loop is CAWSVGRKLFF. The CDR3 bases are TGTGCCTGGAGCGTGGGGCGAAAACTGTTTTTT.

The J gene is TRBJ1-1, the V gene TRBV4-3, with 7 bases that match TRBD1. This CDR3 spans 14 amino acids. V lost 2 bases and J lost 8; bases outside the gene matches: 8. From germline, CDR1 is LGHNA and CDR2 YSLEER. The CDR3 spells CASSQLRDSLEAFF. The CDR3 nucleotides read TGCGCCAGCAGCCAACTCCGGGACAGCTTAGAAGCTTTCTTT.

The count of this clone is one. The chain uses TRBV7-8 and TRBJ1-5; 8 nucleotides agree with TRBD1. The germline V gene has CDR1 SGHVS and CDR2 FQNEAQ. The CDR3 spans 16 residues. J gave up 7 bases and V 1 base, and 9 bases lay outside the gene matches. CDR3 in amino acids: CASSLGQGWGGQPQHF. The DNA for the CDR3 is TGTGCCAGCAGCTTAGGACAGGGGTGGGGAGGGCAGCCCCAGCATTTT.

This chain connects TRBV6-2 or TRBV6-3 to TRBJ2-5; D is ambiguous. This CDR3 is built from 11 residues. Trimming removed 5 bases from V and 9 bases from J, with 10 bases in between. Germline V lookup: CDR1 MNHEY, CDR2 SVGEGT. The CDR3 region is CASSTDFPQYF. CDR3 nucleotide sequence: TGTGCCAGCAGTACCGACTTTCCCCAGTACTTC.

The chain is built from TRBV3-1 (or the pseudogene TRBV3-2) and TRBJ1-1; 12 bases fit TRBD1. The CDR3 length is 14 residues. J gave up 6 bases and V 3 bases, and 2 bases lay outside the gene matches. Germline CDR1 reads LGHDT; CDR2 reads YNNKEL (reference sequence). For the CDR3, the DNA is TGTGCCAGCAGCCAGGGACAGGGGGCCCCTGAAGCTTTCTTT. Encoded protein: CASSQGQGAPEAFF.

The J gene is TRBJ2-5, the V gene TRBV5-6; 7 bases map to TRBD2. The germline gives CDR1 SGHDT, CDR2 YYEEEE. The CDR3 is made up of 15 amino acids. V lost 1 base, J lost 2 bases, and 5 bases stayed unmatched. CDR3 sequence: CASSLIGRGQETQYF. The CDR3 DNA reads as TGTGCCAGCAGCTTGATTGGGAGGGGACAAGAGACCCAGTACTTC. The variable domain in full, with the rest retrieved from reference TRBV5-6 and TRBJ2-5, is DAGVTQSPTHLIKTRGQQVTLRCSPKSGHDTVSWYQQALGQGPQFIFQYYEEEERQRGNFPDRFSGHQFPNYSSELNVNALLLGDSALYLCASSLIGRGQETQYFGPGTRLLVL.

This clone has just a few counts. This chain connects TRBV6-6 to TRBJ1-5, with TRBD1 matching 9 bases. The J segment lost 5 bases and the V segment lost 5 bases, leaving 13 bases of the junction unmatched. Germline V CDR1 and CDR2: MNHNY, SVGAGI (reference sequence). This CDR3 is built from 17 residues. CDR3 loop: CASSLSWTGVRHQPQHF. Here the CDR3 DNA reads TGTGCCAGCAGTCTTTCATGGACAGGGGTAAGACATCAGCCCCAGCATTTT.

This chain uses TRBV28 with TRBJ1-2; D might be TRBD1 (5 bases). CDR3 length: 12 amino acids. The germline V gene has CDR1 MDHEN and CDR2 SYDVKM. Trimming shortened V by 10 bases and J by 4 bases, and 13 bases separated the two germline ends. The DNA for the CDR3 is TGTGCCACCCTACGGGGGGTCTATGGCTACACCTTC. It codes for CATLRGVYGYTF.

The rearrangement links TRBV4-1 to TRBJ2-7; D perhaps matches TRBD1 (5 bases). Germline loops: CDR1 MGHRA, CDR2 YSYEKL. The CDR3 consists of 16 residues. V lost 1 base and J 1 base, leaving 14 bases between the germline ends. CDR3 DNA: TGCGCCAGCAGCCAAGTAAGCAGGGCAGGATCCTACGAGCAGTACTTC. This gives the protein CASSQVSRAGSYEQYF.

The sample holds one count of this clone. This chain uses TRBV6-5 with TRBJ2-1; 11 bases map to TRBD2. Germline trimming cut 6 bases from V and 7 bases from J; bases unmatched to any gene: 8. This CDR3 is built from 15 residues. The germline CDR1 and CDR2 sequences are MNHEY and SVGAGI. This CDR3 is CASRQLAGVYNEQFF. CDR3 sequence (DNA): TGTGCCAGCAGACAACTAGCGGGAGTTTATAATGAGCAGTTCTTC.

The chain recombines TRBV11-2 with TRBJ2-1, with D perhaps matching TRBD1 (5 bases). The germline gives CDR1 SGHAT, CDR2 FQNNGV. V was clipped by 5 bases and J by 3 bases, with 20 bases between them. The CDR3 length is 17 residues. CDR3 DNA: TGTGCCAGCAGCCCCCAGGGAAGGGGTTTCCTCTACAATGAGCAGTTCTTC. As protein: CASSPQGRGFLYNEQFF.

The chain joins TRBV2 to TRBJ2-1; TRBD2 aligns across 9 bases. After removal of 6 bases from V and 6 bases from J, the junction contained 9 bases not matched to a gene. The CDR3 loop spans 15 amino acids. The germline V gene encodes CDR1 SNHLY and CDR2 FYNNEI. The CDR3 sequence is CASRPGLAPSNEQFF. In DNA form, the CDR3 reads TGTGCCAGCAGACCGGGACTAGCCCCATCCAATGAGCAGTTCTTC.

The rearrangement uses TRBV7-3 and TRBJ2-1; 10 bases line up with TRBD2. Germline V gives CDR1 SGHTA, CDR2 FQGTGA. V lost 5 bases and J lost 0; bases outside the gene matches: 13. The CDR3 totals 19 residues. In DNA form, the CDR3 reads TGTGCCAGCAGCACCCCTAGCGGGGGCAACCCCCGCTCCTACAATGAGCAGTTCTTC. It is translated as CASSTPSGGNPRSYNEQFF.

The chain is built from TRBV28 and TRBJ1-1, with D perhaps matching TRBD1 (5 bases). Per the germline V gene, CDR1 is MDHEN and CDR2 is SYDVKM. Trimming left V 3 bases short and J 6 bases short, with 20 bases between. This CDR3 is built from 16 residues. The DNA for the CDR3 is TGTGCCAGCAGTTTGAGGCAGGGCGGCTTTTTCTCTGAAGCTTTCTTT. Encoded protein: CASSLRQGGFFSEAFF.

The V call is TRBV18, the J call TRBJ2-3; 8 nucleotides agree with TRBD2. This CDR3 is 17 amino acids long. Germline loops: CDR1 KGHSH, CDR2 LQKENI. J lost 2 bases, V lost 5 bases, and 12 bases had no gene match. The CDR3 protein is CASSYPSAGASTDTQYF. The DNA for the CDR3 is TGTGCCAGCTCATACCCTTCAGCGGGGGCCTCCACAGATACGCAGTATTTT. Using reference TRBV18 and TRBJ2-3 for the parts outside the CDR3, the full variable domain is NAGVMQNPRHLVRRRGQEARLRCSPMKGHSHVYWYRQLPEEGLKFMVYLQKENIIDESGMPKERFSAEFPKEGPSILRIQQVVRGDSAAYFCASSYPSAGASTDTQYFGPGTRLTVL.

The chain joins TRBV5-1 to TRBJ1-3, with 8 nucleotides matching TRBD1. This CDR3 spans 16 amino acids. Trimming at V came to 3 bases and at J to 4 bases, leaving 9 bases not matched to a gene. The germline V gene has CDR1 SGHRS and CDR2 YFSETQ. This chain's CDR3 is CASSSGTGLGGNTIYF. The CDR3 DNA reads as TGCGCCAGCAGCTCCGGGACAGGCCTGGGCGGAAACACCATATATTTT. Using reference TRBV5-1 and TRBJ1-3 for the parts outside the CDR3, the full variable domain is KAGVTQTPRYLIKTRGQQVTLSCSPISGHRSVSWYQQTPGQGLQFLFEYFSETQRNKGNFPGRFSGRQFSNSRSEMNVSTLELGDSALYLCASSSGTGLGGNTIYFGEGSWLTVV.

Points on this clone: The sample carries other DNA sequences with the same CDR3. This rearrangement joins TRBV3-1 (or the pseudogene TRBV3-2) to TRBJ1-5; TRBD1 matches at 8 bases. In germline, CDR1 is LGHDT, CDR2 YNNKEL (reference sequence). CDR3 length: 15 amino acids. After removal of 4 bases from V and 1 base from J, the junction contained 3 bases not matched to a gene. The CDR3 loop reads CASSPTGVSNQPQHF. DNA of the CDR3: TGTGCCAGCAGCCCGACAGGGGTGAGCAATCAGCCCCAGCATTTT.

The CDR3 DNA reads as TGTGCCAGCAGCGGGACAGGGGGAGCTTTCTTT. This codes for CASSGTGGAFF. The rearrangement joins TRBV9 to TRBJ1-1; TRBD1 matches 10 bases. The CDR3 totals 11 residues. J was trimmed by 10 bases and V by 3 bases; bases with no gene match: 0. Germline assignment: CDR1 SGDLS and CDR2 YYNGEE.

This rearrangement joins TRBV4-3 to TRBJ1-1, with D maybe TRBD1 (5 bases). This CDR3 is 15 amino acids long. Germline CDR1 and CDR2: LGHNA and YSLEER. V lost 4 bases and J 4 bases, leaving 16 bases between the germline ends. The CDR3 region has the DNA TGCGCCAGCAGCCCATTCTTCGGGGGTCGCACTGAAGCTTTCTTT. This sequence encodes CASSPFFGGRTEAFF.

The genes are TRBV3-1 (or the pseudogene TRBV3-2) and TRBJ1-4, with a possible D match to TRBD1 (6 bases). The CDR3 runs 14 residues. CDR1 is LGHDT, CDR2 YNNKEL, per germline (reference sequence). V lost 5 bases and J lost 6, with 13 bases in between. The DNA for the CDR3 is TGTGCCAGCAGCTCAACCGGGACATATGAAAAACTGTTTTTT. Amino acid sequence: CASSSTGTYEKLFF.

V gene TRBV15 combines with J gene TRBJ2-7; tentative D call: TRBD1 (6 bases). Germline lookup yields CDR1 LNHNV and CDR2 YYDKDF (reference sequence). CDR3 length: 19 residues. The V and J ends lost 2 bases and 6 bases respectively, with 29 bases between them. CDR3 amino acids: CATSRPSSLDQGQGSEQYF. The CDR3 DNA reads TGTGCCACCAGCAGACCTAGTAGTTTAGATCAGGGGCAAGGAAGCGAGCAGTACTTC.

The V and J genes are TRBV6-5 and TRBJ1-5; D is undetermined. Between the trimmed V and J ends, which lost 5 bases and 9 bases, there was a span of 11 bases. This CDR3 is built from 12 residues. CDR1 and CDR2 (germline): MNHEY, SVGAGI. CDR3 nucleotides: TGTGCCAGCAGTACTTCCCGAGGGCCCCAGCATTTT. Its protein is CASSTSRGPQHF.